This T cell receptor beta chain was identified in a study of patients and donors after allogeneic stem cell transplantation. TCRdb re-analysed the RT-PCR reads in MiXCR, keeping a single row per CDR3 protein. The data hold some 1,500 distinct CDR3 sequences, with 3% to 4% observed a single time. By sample share, this clonotype is medium-sized. V trimming: 2 bases; J trimming: 0 bases; junction bases outside the gene matches: 2. Germline V lookup: CDR1 MNHNY, CDR2 SVGAGI (reference sequence). This CDR3 comprises 16 residues. This receptor was identified in a human donor who was either an allogeneic HSCT recipient or a stem cell or donor lymphocyte infusion donor (not recorded which). It is not recorded whose cells these are; they may come from a transplant donor. Input material: blood, either unsorted or a sorted T cell fraction (not recorded which). The chain uses TRBV6-6 and TRBJ2-1; 9 positions match TRBD2. The CDR3 nucleotides read TGTGCCAGCAGTTACCGTAGCGGGAGCTCCTACAATGAGCAGTTCTTC. Translating gives CASSYRSGSSYNEQFF.